Below, 21 T cell receptor beta chains from the same sample are listed, as sequenced in a study of T cell responses to AZD1222 COVID-19 vaccine. Here immunoSEQ multiplex PCR was the method, and the copy in TCRdb shows in-frame clones only, minus some. In the table there are around 130,000 clones, about 88% of which are singletons. The input for sequencing was peripheral blood, taken on day 0 of AZD1222 vaccination. These receptors were taken from an adult in good health.

V and J are TRBV5-1 and TRBJ2-5, with D possibly TRBD2 on 5 matching bases. CDR1 and CDR2 from the germline V gene are SGHRS and YFSETQ. V lost 4 bases, J lost 0 bases, and 16 bases lay in between. This CDR3 contains 16 residues. CDR3 coding DNA: TGCGCCAGCAGCCCATCACGCCGGGGAAACCAAGAGACCCAGTACTTC. Translation gives CASSPSRRGNQETQYF.

The chain links TRBV5-1 to TRBJ2-7, with D perhaps matching TRBD2 (6 bases). Trimming left V 2 bases short and J 1 base short, with 13 bases between. Germline CDR1 reads SGHRS; CDR2 reads YFSETQ. CDR3 length equals 15 residues. The CDR3 loop reads CASSFGGTNSYEQYF. CDR3 nucleotide sequence: TGCGCCAGCAGCTTCGGCGGGACCAATTCCTACGAGCAGTACTTC.

The chain employs TRBV7-2 and TRBJ2-3; a possible D gene is TRBD1 (8 bases). The V gene's germline CDR1 is SGHTA and CDR2 FQGNSA. V lost 3 bases and J lost 4, with 14 bases in between. The CDR3 runs to 15 residues. DNA for the CDR3: TGTGCCAGCAGCTTGACAGGGGAGGGGGCAGATACGCAGTATTTT. Residues: CASSLTGEGADTQYF. Complete variable domain (other parts from reference TRBV7-2 and TRBJ2-3): GAGVSQSPSNKVTEKGKDVELRCDPISGHTALYWYRQSLGQGLEFLIYFQGNSAPDKSGLPSDRFSAERTGGSVSTLTIQRTQQEDSAVYLCASSLTGEGADTQYFGPGTRLTVL.

The rearrangement joins TRBV4-3 to TRBJ1-6; possible D gene TRBD1, 6 bases. The CDR3 extends over 15 amino acids. V lost 0 bases to trimming and J lost 5 bases, with 8 bases between them. CDR1 is LGHNA, CDR2 YSLEER, per germline. The DNA for the CDR3 is TGCGCCAGCAGCCAAGATGGGGGGCATAATTCACCCCTCCACTTT. This translates into CASSQDGGHNSPLHF.

This clone was observed once. The CDR3 coding sequence is TGCGCCAGCAGTGAGTCGGGGACTCAAGAGACCCAGTACTTC. This codes for CASSESGTQETQYF. The chain links TRBV10-1 to TRBJ2-5; tentatively, D is TRBD2 (6 bases). V lost 0 bases and J 2 bases, leaving 7 bases between the germline ends. Germline lookup yields CDR1 WNHNN and CDR2 SYGVQD (reference sequence). The CDR3 is 14 amino acids.

J is TRBJ1-5 and V is TRBV19; D might be TRBD1 (6 bases). Germline V gene sequence: CDR1 LNHDA, CDR2 SQIVND (reference sequence). Deletions cut 0 bases from V and 1 base from J, with 7 bases between. This CDR3 has 15 amino acids. The CDR3 coding sequence is TGTGCCAGTAGTATAGATCAGGGGAGCAATCAGCCCCAGCATTTT. Translating it yields CASSIDQGSNQPQHF.

This chain links TRBV10-1 with TRBJ2-7; 12 bases are a match to TRBD2. CDR1 is WNHNN and CDR2 is SYGVQD in the germline V gene (reference sequence). The CDR3 sequence is 20 residues long. The ends lost 0 bases at V and 0 bases at J; junction bases unmatched: 12. The CDR3 bases are TGCGCCAGCAGTGAGTCTGGGACTAGCGGGCCTAAGGGGCTCTCCTACGAGCAGTACTTC. This codes for CASSESGTSGPKGLSYEQYF.

The chain employs TRBV5-5 and TRBJ1-1; weak D call: TRBD1 (5 bases). Germline CDR1 reads SGHKS; CDR2 reads YYEKEE (reference sequence). V lost 5 bases and J lost 3, with 17 bases in between. The CDR3 runs to 15 residues. The DNA of the CDR3 is TGTGCCAGCAGGCTCTCCCAGGGAAGGGACACTGAAGCTTTCTTT. This encodes CASRLSQGRDTEAFF.

The chain links TRBV3-1 (or the pseudogene TRBV3-2) to TRBJ2-7; D is unresolved. This CDR3 region has 13 residues. Trimming pared 8 bases from V and 4 bases from J, leaving 15 bases between. CDR1 and CDR2 from the germline V gene are LGHDT and YNNKEL (reference sequence). The CDR3 DNA reads as TGTGCCAGCTTTGTTGGGCACCAGTACGAGCAGTACTTC. Its translation: CASFVGHQYEQYF.

This clone showed up just a few times. V and J are TRBV5-1 and TRBJ2-3; a possible D gene is TRBD2 (6 bases). V lost 4 bases to trimming and J lost 4 bases, with 16 bases between them. Germline V gene sequence: CDR1 SGHRS, CDR2 YFSETQ. The CDR3 is made up of 15 amino acids. The CDR3 protein is CASSPAGIVADTQYF. DNA of the CDR3: TGCGCCAGCAGCCCGGCGGGGATAGTCGCAGATACGCAGTATTTT.

This clone was recorded only once. This sequence joins TRBV19 and TRBJ2-6; possible D gene TRBD2, 6 bases. Per germline, CDR1 LNHDA and CDR2 SQIVND (reference sequence). Trimming removed 3 bases from V and 4 bases from J, with 10 bases in between. CDR3 length: 15 amino acids. CDR3 amino acids: CASSIGGVGANVLTF. The CDR3, as DNA: TGTGCCAGTAGTATCGGGGGAGTCGGGGCCAACGTCCTGACTTTC.

V gene TRBV18 combines with J gene TRBJ2-5; D uncertain. The CDR3 covers 13 residues. V gave up 0 bases and J gave up 1 base, with 3 bases separating them. Germline-derived CDR1 and CDR2 are KGHSH and LQKENI. The CDR3 DNA reads as TGTGCCAGCTCACCACCGATCCAAGAGACCCAGTACTTC. Translation gives CASSPPIQETQYF.

The chain recombines TRBV5-1 with TRBJ1-2, with 8 nucleotides matching TRBD1. The CDR3 runs to 13 residues. V lost 2 bases, J lost 4 bases, and 1 base stayed unmatched. The germline gives CDR1 SGHRS, CDR2 YFSETQ. CDR3 coding DNA: TGCGCCAGCAGCTTCGACAGGGGCTATGGCTACACCTTC. It is translated as CASSFDRGYGYTF.

V is TRBV7-8 and J is TRBJ2-1; possible D gene TRBD1, 6 bases. The V end was cut by 5 bases, the J end by 8 bases, with 16 bases between. The germline gives CDR1 SGHVS, CDR2 FQNEAQ. The CDR3 extends over 14 amino acids. CDR3 nucleotide sequence: TGTGCCAGCAGCAACCCACAGGGACGTGATGAGCAGTTCTTC. This codes for CASSNPQGRDEQFF. The variable domain in full, completed from reference TRBV7-8 and TRBJ2-1, reads GAGVSQSPRYKVAKRGQDVALRCDPISGHVSLFWYQQALGQGPEFLTYFQNEAQLDKSGLPSDRFFAERPEGSVSTLKIQRTQQEDSAVYLCASSNPQGRDEQFFGPGTRLTVL.

V and J are TRBV4-3 and TRBJ2-3; 12 nucleotides match TRBD2. V gave up 5 bases and J gave up 4 bases; unmatched junction bases: 16. The CDR3 has 19 amino acids. CDR1 and CDR2 (germline): LGHNA, YSLEER. CDR3 sequence reads: CASSYLPGTSGSRADTQYF. The CDR3 DNA sequence: TGCGCCAGCAGCTACCTACCCGGGACTAGCGGGTCAAGGGCAGATACGCAGTATTTT.

The chain is built from TRBV5-1 and TRBJ2-1, with TRBD2 matching 10 bases. Per germline, CDR1 SGHRS and CDR2 YFSETQ. V trimming: 0 bases; J trimming: 4 bases; junction bases outside the gene matches: 4. The length of the CDR3 is 16 residues. DNA of the CDR3: TGCGCCAGCAGCTTGGGCCTAGCGGGAGCTTACAATGAGCAGTTCTTC. This codes for CASSLGLAGAYNEQFF.

The chain joins TRBV20-1 to TRBJ2-7; tentative D call: TRBD2 (5 bases). Per germline, CDR1 DFQATT and CDR2 SNEGSKA (reference sequence). V was pared by 5 bases and J by 6 bases, with 11 bases between. CDR3 size: 11 residues. The CDR3 sequence: CSAALGVEQYF. The CDR3 DNA follows: TGCAGTGCTGCCCTCGGGGTCGAGCAGTACTTC.

As regards this clone: Other DNA sequences in the sample encode the same CDR3. The rearrangement uses TRBV28 and TRBJ1-5; TRBD1 aligns across 7 bases. This CDR3 is built from 13 residues. Germline CDR1 MDHEN, CDR2 SYDVKM. After removal of 9 bases from V and 3 bases from J, the junction contained 5 bases not matched to a gene. CDR3 in amino acids: CASRGQSNQPQHF. The DNA for the CDR3 is TGTGCCAGTAGGGGACAGTCCAATCAGCCCCAGCATTTT.

This chain connects TRBV3-1 (or the pseudogene TRBV3-2) to TRBJ2-5, with 8 bases lining up with TRBD1. With 0 bases clipped from V and 0 bases from J, the junction kept 12 bases outside the gene matches. Looked up from germline, CDR1 is LGHDT and CDR2 is YNNKEL (reference sequence). The CDR3 runs to 19 residues. The CDR3 region is CASSQDSDRDSSNQETQYF. CDR3 in DNA: TGTGCCAGCAGCCAAGATTCGGACAGGGATTCCAGTAACCAAGAGACCCAGTACTTC.

This sequence joins TRBV10-3 and TRBJ2-7, with D perhaps matching TRBD1 (5 bases). V lost 7 bases and J 6 bases, leaving 13 bases between the germline ends. CDR3 size: 12 residues. Germline V gene sequence: CDR1 ENHRY, CDR2 SYGVKD. DNA of the CDR3: TGTGCCATCAAATCGCAGGGTGGCGAGCAGTACTTC. Protein product: CAIKSQGGEQYF.

The chain couples TRBV7-3 to TRBJ2-1; 7 nucleotides line up with TRBD2. V trimming: 2 bases; J trimming: 2 bases; junction bases outside the gene matches: 3. The CDR3 contains 15 residues. Germline-derived CDR1 and CDR2 are SGHTA and FQGTGA. The CDR3 is CASSLRGEAYNEQFF. CDR3 bases: TGTGCCAGCAGCTTACGGGGGGAGGCCTACAATGAGCAGTTCTTC. Using reference TRBV7-3 and TRBJ2-1 for the parts outside the CDR3, the full variable domain is GAGVSQTPSNKVTEKGKYVELRCDPISGHTALYWYRQSLGQGPEFLIYFQGTGAADDSGLPNDRFFAVRPEGSVSTLKIQRTERGDSAVYLCASSLRGEAYNEQFFGPGTRLTVL.